The clone carrying this T cell receptor beta chain was observed a single time. Sequencing was performed with immunoSEQ multiplex PCR; in TCRdb, only in-frame clones are kept and a portion is missing. The top ten hold about 0.8% of the sample, which has fewer than 100,000 clones, around 80% seen once. This sample was included in a study of OX40 agonist ivuxolimab in advanced cancers. The CDR3 spans 13 residues. V was clipped by 5 bases and J by 10 bases, with 12 bases between them. Looked up from germline, CDR1 is SGHAT and CDR2 is FQNNGV. Sequenced here: CD4+ or CD8+ T cells sorted from blood, sampled in a trial of the OX40 agonist ivuxolimab. This receptor was obtained from an adult with an advanced solid tumor such as melanoma, head and neck, liver or kidney cancer. The chain combines TRBV11-2 with TRBJ1-6; D remains unclear. Here the CDR3 reads CASSLEARSPLHF. The CDR3 DNA reads TGTGCCAGCAGCCTGGAGGCGAGATCACCCCTCCACTTT.